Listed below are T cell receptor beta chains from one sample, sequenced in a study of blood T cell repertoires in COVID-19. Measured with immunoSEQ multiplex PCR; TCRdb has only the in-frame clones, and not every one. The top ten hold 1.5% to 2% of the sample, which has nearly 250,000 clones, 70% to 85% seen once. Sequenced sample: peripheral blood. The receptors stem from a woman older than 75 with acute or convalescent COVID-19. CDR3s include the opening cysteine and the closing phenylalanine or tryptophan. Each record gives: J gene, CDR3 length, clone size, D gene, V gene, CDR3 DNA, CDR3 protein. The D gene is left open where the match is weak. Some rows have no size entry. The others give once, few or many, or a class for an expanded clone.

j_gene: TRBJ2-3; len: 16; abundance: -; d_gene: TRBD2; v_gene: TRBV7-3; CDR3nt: TGTGCCAGCAGCTTTGAGCGGGGCAAAACCACAGATACGCAGTATTTT; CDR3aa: CASSFERGKTTDTQYF
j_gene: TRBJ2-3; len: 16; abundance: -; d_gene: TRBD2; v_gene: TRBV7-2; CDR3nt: TGTGCCAGCAGCTTAAAACTAGCGGGGAGCACAGATACGCAGTATTTT; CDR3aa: CASSLKLAGSTDTQYF
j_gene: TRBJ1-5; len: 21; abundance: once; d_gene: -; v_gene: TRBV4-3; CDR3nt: TGCGCCAGCAGCCAAGATCGGGGATGGCGTACTATGGGTAGGAGAAACCAGCCCCAGCATTTT; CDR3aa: CASSQDRGWRTMGRRNQPQHF
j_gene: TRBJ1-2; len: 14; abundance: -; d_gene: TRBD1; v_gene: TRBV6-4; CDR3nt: TGTGCCAGCAGAAAGACAGGGGGCAACTATGGCTACACCTTC; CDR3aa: CASRKTGGNYGYTF
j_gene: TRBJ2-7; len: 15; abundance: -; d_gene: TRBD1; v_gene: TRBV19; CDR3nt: TGTGCCAGTAGTTCAATCACAGGGGGCGCTTACGAGCAGTACTTC; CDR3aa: CASSSITGGAYEQYF
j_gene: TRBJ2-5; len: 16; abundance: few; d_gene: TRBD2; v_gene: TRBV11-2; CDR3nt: TGTGCCAGCAGGAACAGAGCGGGGGCGCTTGGCGAGACCCAGTACTTC; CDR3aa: CASRNRAGALGETQYF
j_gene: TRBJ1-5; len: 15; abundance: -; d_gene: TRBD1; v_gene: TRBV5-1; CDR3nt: TGCGCCAGCAGCTCGGGACAGGGGGACAATCAGCCCCAGCATTTT; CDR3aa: CASSSGQGDNQPQHF
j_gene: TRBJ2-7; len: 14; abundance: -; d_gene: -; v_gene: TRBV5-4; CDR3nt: TGTGCCAGCAGCCCGACGGCGGCCTCCTACGAGCAGTACTTC; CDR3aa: CASSPTAASYEQYF
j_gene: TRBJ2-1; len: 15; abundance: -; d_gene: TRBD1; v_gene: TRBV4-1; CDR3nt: TGCGCCAGCAGCCAACCGGGACAGGCTGTGTATGAGCAGTTCTTC; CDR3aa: CASSQPGQAVYEQFF
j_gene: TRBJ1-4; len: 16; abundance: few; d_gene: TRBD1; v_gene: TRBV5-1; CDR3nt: TGCGCCAGCAGCTTGGAGGTGGGACAGGCTAATGAAAAACTGTTTTTT; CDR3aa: CASSLEVGQANEKLFF
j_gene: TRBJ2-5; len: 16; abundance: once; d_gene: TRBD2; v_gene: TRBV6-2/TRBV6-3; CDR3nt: TGTGCCAGCAGTTACCCTCTAGCGGGGGTCCAAGAGACCCAGTACTTC; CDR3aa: CASSYPLAGVQETQYF
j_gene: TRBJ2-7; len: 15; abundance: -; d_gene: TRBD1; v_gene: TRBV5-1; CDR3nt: TGCGCCAGCAGCTTGGGGGGGACAGTCACCTACGAGCAGTACTTC; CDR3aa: CASSLGGTVTYEQYF
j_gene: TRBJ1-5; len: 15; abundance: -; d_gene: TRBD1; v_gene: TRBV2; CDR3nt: TGTGCCAGCAGAAGGGGGCGCGAGGGCAATCAGCCCCAGCATTTT; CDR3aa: CASRRGREGNQPQHF
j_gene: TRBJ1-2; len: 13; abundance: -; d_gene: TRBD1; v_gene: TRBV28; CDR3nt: TGTGCCAGCGGACAGGGGCTCGCCTATGGCTACACCTTC; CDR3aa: CASGQGLAYGYTF
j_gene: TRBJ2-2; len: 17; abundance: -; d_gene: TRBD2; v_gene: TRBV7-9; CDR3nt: TGTGCCAGCAGCTCACGGCGTGGACTAGAAGACACCGGGGAGCTGTTTTTT; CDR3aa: CASSSRRGLEDTGELFF
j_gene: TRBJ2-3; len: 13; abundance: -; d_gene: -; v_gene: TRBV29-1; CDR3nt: TGCAGCGTTCTCAGGACTTGGGCAGATACGCAGTATTTT; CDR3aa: CSVLRTWADTQYF
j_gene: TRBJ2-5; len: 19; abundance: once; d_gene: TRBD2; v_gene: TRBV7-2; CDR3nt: TGTGCCAGCAGCTTAGAAGTTGGGACTAGCGGGAGGGCCGTCGAGACCCAGTACTTC; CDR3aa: CASSLEVGTSGRAVETQYF
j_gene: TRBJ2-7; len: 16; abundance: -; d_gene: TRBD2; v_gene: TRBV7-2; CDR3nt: TGTGCCAGCAGCTTAGAGCTAGCGGGAGGATTGTCCGAGCAGTACTTC; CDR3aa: CASSLELAGGLSEQYF
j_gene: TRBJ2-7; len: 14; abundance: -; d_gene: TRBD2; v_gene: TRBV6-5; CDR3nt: TGTGCCAGCAGTTTAGCGGGAGGCGCCTACGAGCAGTACTTC; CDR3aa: CASSLAGGAYEQYF
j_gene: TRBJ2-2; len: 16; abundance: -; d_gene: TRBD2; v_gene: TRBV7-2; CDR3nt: TGTGCCAGCAGCTTAGTTCAAGCGGGGGTCACCGGGGAGCTGTTTTTT; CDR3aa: CASSLVQAGVTGELFF
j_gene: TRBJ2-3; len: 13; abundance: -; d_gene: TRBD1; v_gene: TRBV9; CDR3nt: TGTGCCAGCGGTCCTGACAGGGAAGATACGCAGTATTTT; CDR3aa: CASGPDREDTQYF
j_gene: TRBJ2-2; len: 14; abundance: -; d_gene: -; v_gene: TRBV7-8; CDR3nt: TGTGCCAGCAGCACCTCCATAGATACCGGGGAGCTGTTTTTT; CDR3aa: CASSTSIDTGELFF
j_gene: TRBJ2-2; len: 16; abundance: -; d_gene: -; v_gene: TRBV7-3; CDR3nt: TGTGCCAGCAGCTTCTTAGTCGGACTAAACACCGGGGAGCTGTTTTTT; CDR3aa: CASSFLVGLNTGELFF
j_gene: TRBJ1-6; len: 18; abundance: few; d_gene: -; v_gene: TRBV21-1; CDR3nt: TGTGCCAGCAGCACCCGGGACAGGGAGAGCTCCTATAATTCACCCCTCCACTTT; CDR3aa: CASSTRDRESSYNSPLHF
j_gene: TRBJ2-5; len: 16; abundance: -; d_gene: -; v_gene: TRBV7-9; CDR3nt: TGTGCCAGCAGCTTCACAGGACTAACTTCCAAAGAGACCCAGTACTTC; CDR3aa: CASSFTGLTSKETQYF
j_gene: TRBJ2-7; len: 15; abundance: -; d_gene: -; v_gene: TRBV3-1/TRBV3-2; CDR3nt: TGTGCCAGCAGTCCCGGGACTTCACTCTCCTACGAGCAGTACTTC; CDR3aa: CASSPGTSLSYEQYF
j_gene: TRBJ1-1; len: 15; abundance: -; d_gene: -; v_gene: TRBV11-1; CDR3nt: TGTGCCAGCAGCTTGGGGGGATCGGGGAACACTGAAGCTTTCTTT; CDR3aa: CASSLGGSGNTEAFF
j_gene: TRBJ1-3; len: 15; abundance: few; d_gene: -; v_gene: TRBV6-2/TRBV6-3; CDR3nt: TGTGCCAGCAGTTATGCGGGAAAGGGTGGAAACACCATATATTTT; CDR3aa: CASSYAGKGGNTIYF
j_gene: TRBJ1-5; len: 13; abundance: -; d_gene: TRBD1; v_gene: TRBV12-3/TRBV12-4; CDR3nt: TGTGCCAGCAGGGGACAGGGGCATCAGCCCCAGCATTTT; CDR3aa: CASRGQGHQPQHF
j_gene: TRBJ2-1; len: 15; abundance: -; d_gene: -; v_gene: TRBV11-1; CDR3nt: TGTGCCAGCAGCTTAGTAAGGGGGACCTACAATGAGCAGTTCTTC; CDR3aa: CASSLVRGTYNEQFF
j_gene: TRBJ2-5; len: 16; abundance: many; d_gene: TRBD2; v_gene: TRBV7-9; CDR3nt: TGTGCCAGCAGCTTAGCGTCTAGCGGGGGCCAAGAGACCCAGTACTTC; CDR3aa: CASSLASSGGQETQYF
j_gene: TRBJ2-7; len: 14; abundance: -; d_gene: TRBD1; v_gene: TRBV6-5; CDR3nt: TGTGCCAGCAGGCCCCCAGGGGGCTCCTACGAGCAGTACTTC; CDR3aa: CASRPPGGSYEQYF
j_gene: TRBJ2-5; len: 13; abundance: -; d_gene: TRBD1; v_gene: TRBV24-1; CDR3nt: TGTGCCACCAAACAGGGGCGGCAAGAGACCCAGTACTTC; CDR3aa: CATKQGRQETQYF
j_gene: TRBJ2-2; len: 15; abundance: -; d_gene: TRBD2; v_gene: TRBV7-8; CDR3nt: TGTGCCAGCAGCGTAATTAGCGGGAGGACCGGGGAGCTGTTTTTT; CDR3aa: CASSVISGRTGELFF
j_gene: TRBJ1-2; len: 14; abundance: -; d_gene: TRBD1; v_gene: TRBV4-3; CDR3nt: TGCGCCAGCAGCCAGGGACAGACAAACTATGGCTACACCTTC; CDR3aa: CASSQGQTNYGYTF
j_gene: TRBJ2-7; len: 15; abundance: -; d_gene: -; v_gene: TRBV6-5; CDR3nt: TGTGCCAGCAGTTACCTTGGACAAAGCTCCTACGAGCAGTACTTC; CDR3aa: CASSYLGQSSYEQYF
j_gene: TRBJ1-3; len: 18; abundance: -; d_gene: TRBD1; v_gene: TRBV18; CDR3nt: TGTGCCAGCTCACCACCGAGGGGGACAGGGTCTTCTGGAAACACCATATATTTT; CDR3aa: CASSPPRGTGSSGNTIYF
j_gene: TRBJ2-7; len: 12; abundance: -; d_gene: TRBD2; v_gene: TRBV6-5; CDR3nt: TGTGCCAGCAGGCGGGAGTGGTACGAGCAGTACTTC; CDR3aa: CASRREWYEQYF
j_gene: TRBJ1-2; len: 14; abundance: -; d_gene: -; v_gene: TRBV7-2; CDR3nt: TGTGCCAGCAGCCTCGGACAGCTTAACTATGGCTACACCTTC; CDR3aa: CASSLGQLNYGYTF
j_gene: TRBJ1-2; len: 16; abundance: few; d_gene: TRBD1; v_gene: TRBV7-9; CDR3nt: TGTGCCAGCAGCTTAGAGGGGACAGACCGAAACTATGGCTACACCTTC; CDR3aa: CASSLEGTDRNYGYTF
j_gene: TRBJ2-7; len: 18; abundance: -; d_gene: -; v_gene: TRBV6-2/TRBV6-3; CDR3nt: TGTGCCAGCAGTTACCGTCGCTCGATGAATGGCAGGGATTACGAGCAGTACTTC; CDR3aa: CASSYRRSMNGRDYEQYF